This T cell receptor (beta chain) was captured by sequencing in a study of blood T cells in healthy people across ages (dated by TCRdb to about 2015). Background on the whole study: In model experiments, roughly one uniquely barcoded TCR beta cDNA molecule per two T cells was captured by template switching. Using deep sequencing normalized with unique cDNA molecular identifiers, the study measured how TCR beta repertoire diversity changes with age. Donors were grouped into four age groups: young (average about 15 years), middle-aged (around 39), aged (around 56) and long-lived (less than 85). To avoid experimental bias, donors of different ages were distributed randomly across sequencing lanes. The study analyzed two additional independent replicas of 1 million unique cDNA reads from the same blood draw for two donors, one aged 18 to 30 and one aged 80 or older.

Receptors were amplified or captured by 5' RACE. TCRdb lists the instrument as Illumina HiSeq 2500. A second PCR of about 6 to 12 cycles was run with a J-beta primer mix and a sample-barcoded 5' primer. Each TCR beta cDNA molecule received a unique molecular identifier from a template-switch 5' adaptor carrying 12 random nucleotides. Each sample yielded at least 3 million CDR3-containing paired-end reads. The Mint cDNA synthesis kit, primed by a TRBC-specific oligonucleotide, was used to synthesize first-strand cDNA from all RNA. All cDNA was treated with uracil-DNA glycosylase and then went through a first 18-cycle PCR with the universal primers M1SS and BC2_uni_R. As for how the authors treated the data: Normalization of each sample was performed by random selection of 1 million high-quality reads, each carrying a distinct molecular identifier. Reads with shared molecular identifiers were discarded instead of being binned into consensus sequences. CDR3 identification, clonotype clustering and error correction used MiTCR with a Q25 quality threshold and the strictest error-elimination algorithm. A nonparametric unseen species model with Euler transformation was used to estimate a lower bound on total TCR beta diversity. Clones were called with MiXCR by TCRdb after fastp trimmed the public reads at Q25, and only in-frame beta chains were retained. Rows with one shared CDR3 protein collapse into an entry with the most common genes and DNA. TCRdb assigned the V and J calls; the authors' analysis was not used. The sample table lists hundreds of thousands of distinct CDR3 sequences, roughly 60% of them with a count of one. The ten largest clones represent approximately 23% of the sample.

Of note for this clonotype: The antigen it binds to is not known. One end of the junction is discordant with germline, which a read error may explain.

The donors were roughly 40 Caucasian individuals from Russia, aged roughly 6 to 90 years, who were systemically healthy. Ten milliliters of peripheral blood were drawn from each donor into EDTA-treated Vacutainer tubes. PBMCs were isolated by Ficoll-Paque density-gradient centrifugation, with at least 6.5 million obtained per sample. Total RNA, at least 6 micrograms per sample, was extracted from PBMCs with Trizol reagent. The percentages of naive CD45RAhigh/CD27high T cells were determined by flow cytometry on a PBMC aliquot from every donor. The CDR3, from cysteine to phenylalanine, totals 14 residues. Only the CDR3 DNA is retained, 42 bases long and in frame from the first base. Per the germline V gene, SGHTA is the CDR1 and FQGNSA is the CDR2. The paper's findings and limits, for the study overall: The percentage of naive T cells measured by flow cytometry correlated strongly with observed TCR beta diversity. Estimates of total diversity from one million sequenced T cells were regarded as lower bounds and underestimates. Because the CMV infection status of the donors was unknown, age-related changes in expanded clonotypes may potentially have been confounded. As age increased, observed TCR beta diversity per million T cells dropped in a roughly linear way, and a significant reduction was already evident by age 40. The long-lived group showed more naive CD4+ T cells, fewer expanded clones and increased TCR diversity than the aged group, suggesting age selection. Because profiling used bulk unsorted PBMCs, naive and antigen-experienced compartments could not be compared conclusively.

The rearrangement combines TRBV7-2 with TRBJ2-1, with 12 junctional bases fitting TRBD2. The TCR comes from a man aged 25-40 years in good health. The sequencing sample was made of blood. The CDR3 here reads CASSFGLAGYERFF. The nucleotide sequence is given as TGTGCCAGCAGCTTCGGACTAGCGGGATATGAGCGGTTCTTC. Where the CDR3 stops, the reference TRBV7-2 and TRBJ2-1 genes take over; the full variable domain is GAGVSQSPSNKVTEKGKDVELRCDPISGHTALYWYRQSLGQGLEFLIYFQGNSAPDKSGLPSDRFSAERTGGSVSTLTIQRTQQEDSAVYLCASSFGLAGYERFFGPGTRLTVL.